Shown below are 13 T cell receptor beta chains from a single sample sequenced in a study of cytomegalovirus exposure and HLA in healthy donors. Use of 60 Vbeta and 13 Jbeta primers characterized the PCR. Assay: immunoSEQ multiplex PCR; the TCRdb copy retains only in-frame clones and omits some. Of more than 95,000 clones listed, approximately 87% are singletons. What was sequenced was PBMCs. The receptors derive from a man in his late teens or twenties in good health and CMV-seropositive.

This chain connects TRBV7-3 to TRBJ1-1; 7 bases fit TRBD1. Trimming took 5 bases from V and 4 from J; bases not matched to a gene: 7. CDR3 length: 14 residues. Per the germline V gene, CDR1 is SGHTA and CDR2 is FQGTGA. DNA of the CDR3: TGTGCCAGCAGCACGGGACAGCCGCGCACTGAAGCTTTCTTT. Protein: CASSTGQPRTEAFF. Variable domain in full (rest from reference TRBV7-3 and TRBJ1-1): GAGVSQTPSNKVTEKGKYVELRCDPISGHTALYWYRQSLGQGPEFLIYFQGTGAADDSGLPNDRFFAVRPEGSVSTLKIQRTERGDSAVYLCASSTGQPRTEAFFGQGTRLTVV.

The V and J genes are TRBV11-2 and TRBJ2-1; 16 bases agree with TRBD2. V lost 1 base, J lost 2 bases, and 5 bases stayed unmatched. The CDR3 is 19 residues long. From germline, CDR1 is SGHAT and CDR2 FQNNGV. CDR3 residues: CASSLVPGLAGGPYNEQFF. CDR3 nucleotides: TGTGCCAGCAGCTTAGTGCCGGGACTAGCGGGGGGGCCCTACAATGAGCAGTTCTTC.

The gene calls are TRBV2 and TRBJ2-2; the D gene is possibly TRBD2 (6 bases). This CDR3 comprises 15 residues. The V end lost 8 bases, the J end lost 1 base, and 14 bases lay between the germline ends. Germline-derived CDR1 and CDR2 are SNHLY and FYNNEI. Here the CDR3 DNA reads TGTGCCAGCGGGCGGTGGGGGGAGAACACCGGGGAGCTGTTTTTT. Amino acid sequence: CASGRWGENTGELFF. The variable domain in full, completed from reference TRBV2 and TRBJ2-2, reads EPEVTQTPSHQVTQMGQEVILRCVPISNHLYFYWYRQILGQKVEFLVSFYNNEISEKSEIFDDQFSVERPDGSNFTLKIRSTKLEDSAMYFCASGRWGENTGELFFGEGSRLTVL.

The rearrangement links TRBV10-3 to TRBJ1-1; a possible D gene is TRBD1 (5 bases). The V gene lost 5 bases and the J gene lost 5 bases, with 21 bases spanning the gap. There are 16 residues in the CDR3. CDR1 is ENHRY and CDR2 is SYGVKD in the germline V gene. CDR3 DNA: TGTGCCATCAGTCGGACGGAAATCCCCGGGGGGACTGAAGCTTTCTTT. Translation gives CAISRTEIPGGTEAFF.

The chain has TRBV9 and TRBJ2-7; 10 nucleotides match TRBD1. J was trimmed by 6 bases and V by 0 bases; bases with no gene match: 0. The CDR3 has 13 residues. Germline CDR1 is SGDLS and CDR2 is YYNGEE. In nucleotides, the CDR3 is TGTGCCAGCAGCGTAGGGACAGGGGGCGAGCAGTACTTC. It yields the protein CASSVGTGGEQYF.

The chain recombines TRBV6-5 with TRBJ1-2; D unclear. Germline V gene lookup returns CDR1 MNHEY and CDR2 SVGAGI. The CDR3 length is 12 residues. Deletions cut 5 bases from V and 1 base from J, with 5 bases between. Written as DNA, the CDR3 is TGTGCCAGCAGTCCGGGTAACTATGGCTACACCTTC. Protein sequence: CASSPGNYGYTF.

About this clone: Other nucleotide sequences from this sample produce the same CDR3. This rearrangement joins TRBV9 to TRBJ2-3, with D tentatively TRBD2 (5 bases). The CDR3 spans 14 residues. V was trimmed by 0 bases and J by 1 base, leaving 6 bases between them. Germline V lookup: CDR1 SGDLS, CDR2 YYNGEE. The CDR3 DNA reads as TGTGCCAGCAGCGTAGTCGGGGGCACAGATACGCAGTATTTT. This translates into CASSVVGGTDTQYF.

The V call is TRBV6-5, the J call TRBJ1-6, with D possibly matching TRBD1 (5 bases). V lost 6 bases and J 8 bases, leaving 17 bases between the germline ends. In germline, CDR1 is MNHEY, CDR2 SVGAGI. CDR3 length: 15 residues. CDR3 loop: CASSPSGVVDSPLHF. Here the CDR3 DNA reads TGTGCCAGCAGCCCATCGGGGGTAGTAGATTCACCCCTCCACTTT.

This clone was seen a handful of times. V usage is TRBV30 and J usage is TRBJ1-2; unclear D gene. Trimming pared 4 bases from V and 0 bases from J, leaving 12 bases between. This CDR3 is 14 amino acids long. Germline loops: CDR1 GTSNPN, CDR2 SVGIG (reference sequence). Written as DNA, the CDR3 is TGTGCCTGGATAGAAAGCCCCGCTAACTATGGCTACACCTTC. This encodes CAWIESPANYGYTF.

The V and J genes are TRBV6-5 and TRBJ2-7; D uncertain. The CDR3 consists of 15 residues. The germline CDR1 and CDR2 sequences are MNHEY and SVGAGI. Deletions cut 7 bases from V and 4 bases from J, with 20 bases between. CDR3 amino acids: CASKTVESAYYEQYF. The CDR3, as DNA: TGTGCCAGCAAGACCGTGGAAAGCGCGTATTACGAGCAGTACTTC.

Only a few counts were recorded for this clone. Germline is not matched at one junction end, which may reflect a read error. V gene TRBV7-3 combines with J gene TRBJ1-6; D call uncertain. In germline, CDR1 is SGHTA, CDR2 FQGTGA. There are 15 residues in the CDR3. In nucleotides, the CDR3 is TGTGCCAGCAGCCTAACGGGTGGTGCAGGTTCACCCCTCCACTTT. Protein: CASSLTGGAGSPLHF.

Remarks on this clone: The same CDR3 also results from other DNA sequences found in this sample. CDR3 sequence (DNA): TGTGCCAGTAGTATGGGGGCGACTAATGAAAAACTGTTTTTT. It yields the protein CASSMGATNEKLFF. The rearrangement uses TRBV19 and TRBJ1-4; D is possibly TRBD1 (6 bases). The V end lost 3 bases, the J end lost 2 bases, and 7 bases lay between the germline ends. This CDR3 spans 14 amino acids. Germline CDR1 and CDR2: LNHDA and SQIVND (reference sequence).

The chain combines TRBV28 with TRBJ2-1; TRBD2 agrees at 16 bases. V lost 1 base and J lost 9; bases outside the gene matches: 9. The CDR3 has 18 residues. Germline-derived CDR1 and CDR2 are MDHEN and SYDVKM. The CDR3 sequence: CASSLSIWGLAGGREQFF. For the CDR3, the DNA is TGTGCCAGCAGTTTATCCATATGGGGACTAGCGGGGGGGCGTGAGCAGTTCTTC.